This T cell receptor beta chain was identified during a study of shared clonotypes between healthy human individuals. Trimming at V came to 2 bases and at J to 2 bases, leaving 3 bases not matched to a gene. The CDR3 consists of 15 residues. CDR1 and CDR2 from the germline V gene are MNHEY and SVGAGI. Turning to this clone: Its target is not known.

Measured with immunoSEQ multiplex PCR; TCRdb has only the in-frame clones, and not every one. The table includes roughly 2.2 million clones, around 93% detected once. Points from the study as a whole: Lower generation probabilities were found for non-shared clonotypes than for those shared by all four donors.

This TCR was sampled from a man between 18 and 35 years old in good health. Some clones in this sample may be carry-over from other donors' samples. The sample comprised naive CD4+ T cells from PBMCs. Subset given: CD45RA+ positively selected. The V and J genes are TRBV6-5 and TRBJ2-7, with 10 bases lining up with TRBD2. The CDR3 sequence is CASSYTSGDTYEQYF. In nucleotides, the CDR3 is TGTGCCAGCAGTTACACTAGCGGGGATACCTACGAGCAGTACTTC.